The rows below give T cell receptor beta chains drawn from one sample of a study of T cells in Graves' hyperthyroidism and ophthalmopathy. From the multiplex PCR reads, TCRdb called clonotypes with MiXCR, one entry per CDR3 protein. Of fewer than 450,000 distinct CDR3 sequences in the sample, roughly 17% were seen once. Sample: blood. The receptor source for this set is a woman aged 30 to 39 with Graves' hyperthyroidism that later progressed to Graves' ophthalmopathy. Both conserved end residues are part of each CDR3. D genes are given only for firm matches. Not all rows give a size; the values are once, few, many and, for expanded clones, a class.

CDR3	DNA	J	V	D	size
CASSSGTGGPSPLHF	TGTGCCAGCAGCTCCGGGACAGGCGGCCCGTCACCCCTCCACTTT	TRBJ1-6	TRBV12-3/TRBV12-4	TRBD1	once
CSVEGRLGAGEFTDTQYF	TGCAGCGTTGAGGGACGGCTCGGGGCGGGAGAATTTACAGATACGCAGTATTTT	TRBJ2-3	TRBV29-1	TRBD2	few
CASSADPGQGKSYTF	TGTGCCAGCAGCGCTGACCCCGGACAGGGTAAAAGCTACACCTTC	TRBJ1-2	TRBV9	TRBD1	many
CATIKELLGGGYTF	TGTGCCACCATAAAGGAACTCCTAGGCGGGGGCTACACCTTC	TRBJ1-2	TRBV28	.	.
CASTQPGHSNQPQHF	TGTGCCAGTACCCAACCGGGACACAGTAATCAGCCCCAGCATTTT	TRBJ1-5	TRBV19	.	few
CASSVAGENTEAFF	TGTGCCAGCAGCGTAGCAGGGGAGAACACTGAAGCTTTCTTT	TRBJ1-1	TRBV9	.	.
CSAPRGPSYNEQFF	TGCAGTGCTCCCAGGGGTCCCTCCTACAATGAGCAGTTCTTC	TRBJ2-1	TRBV20-1	.	.
CASSFSANTGELFF	TGTGCCAGCAGCTTCTCGGCGAACACCGGGGAGCTGTTTTTT	TRBJ2-2	TRBV7-9	.	few
CSARQAGGSSTGELFF	TGCAGTGCTAGACAAGCGGGAGGGTCTAGCACCGGGGAGCTGTTTTTT	TRBJ2-2	TRBV20-1	TRBD2	many
CASSPGQDNYGYTF	TGTGCCAGCAGTCCGGGACAGGATAACTATGGCTACACCTTC	TRBJ1-2	TRBV12-3/TRBV12-4	TRBD1	many
CASNLGQGIAGYTF	TGTGCCAGCAACCTGGGACAGGGCATCGCCGGCTACACCTTC	TRBJ1-2	TRBV12-3/TRBV12-4	TRBD1	.
CSAEEGLGNEQYF	TGCAGCGCCGAGGAGGGGCTTGGCAACGAGCAGTACTTC	TRBJ2-7	TRBV20-1	.	.
CASSLLSGYGYTF	TGTGCCAGCAGCTTGCTTTCCGGGTATGGCTACACCTTC	TRBJ1-2	TRBV5-4	.	many
CASSSKQGKPQHF	TGTGCCAGCAGTTCCAAACAGGGAAAGCCCCAGCATTTT	TRBJ1-5	TRBV2	.	.
CATSRDLGRYGYTF	TGTGCCACCAGCAGAGATTTGGGGCGTTATGGCTACACCTTC	TRBJ1-2	TRBV15	.	many
CASSLNLAWVGPSTDTQYF	TGTGCCAGCAGTTTGAATTTGGCTTGGGTCGGACCCAGCACAGATACGCAGTATTTT	TRBJ2-3	TRBV12-3/TRBV12-4	.	many
CASSPWTEINTEAFF	TGTGCCAGCAGTCCCTGGACAGAGATAAACACTGAAGCTTTCTTT	TRBJ1-1	TRBV6-1	.	.
CASSQSLYVHTIYF	TGTGCCAGCAGTCAGAGCTTGTACGTACACACCATATATTTT	TRBJ1-3	TRBV6-1	.	.
CASSLETGANYGYTF	TGCGCCAGCAGCTTGGAGACAGGGGCTAACTATGGCTACACCTTC	TRBJ1-2	TRBV5-1	TRBD1	many
CASSFGTSGTYEQYF	TGCGCCAGCAGCTTTGGGACTAGCGGAACCTACGAGCAGTACTTC	TRBJ2-7	TRBV5-1	TRBD2	.
CASSHWDRGMNGYTF	TGTGCCAGCAGCCACTGGGACCGGGGTATGAATGGCTACACCTTC	TRBJ1-2	TRBV3-1	.	many
CASSRPGGREQFF	TGTGCCAGCAGTCGACCGGGGGGCAGGGAGCAGTTCTTC	TRBJ2-1	TRBV27	.	many
CASLRMGLAGVWGDTQYF	TGTGCCAGTCTCCGAATGGGACTAGCGGGAGTTTGGGGAGATACGCAGTATTTT	TRBJ2-3	TRBV6-1	TRBD2	many
CASSPRVTEAFF	TGTGCCAGCAGTCCCCGGGTCACTGAAGCTTTCTTT	TRBJ1-1	TRBV28	.	many
CSARGGYYNEQFF	TGCAGTGCTAGAGGGGGGTACTACAATGAGCAGTTCTTC	TRBJ2-1	TRBV20-1	.	.
CASSEALENPQETQYF	TGTGCCAGCAGTGAAGCACTAGAAAACCCCCAAGAGACCCAGTACTTC	TRBJ2-5	TRBV6-1	.	many
CASSFPVSRGHFYGYTF	TGTGCCAGCAGTTTTCCCGTCTCGCGGGGCCATTTCTATGGCTACACCTTC	TRBJ1-2	TRBV28	.	many
CASSQAGGRYF	TGTGCCAGCAGCCAAGCGGGGGGGCGGTATTTT	TRBJ2-3	TRBV14	TRBD2	many
CASSLEAGVGYEQYF	TGCGCCAGCAGCTTGGAGGCGGGAGTGGGGTACGAGCAGTACTTC	TRBJ2-7	TRBV5-1	TRBD2	few
CASSEYHVGAGYIGNTIYF	TGTGCCAGCAGTGAATATCACGTCGGGGCGGGGTACATTGGAAACACCATATATTTT	TRBJ1-3	TRBV25-1	.	few
CASSLAQDNEQFF	TGCGCCAGCAGCTTGGCCCAGGACAATGAGCAGTTCTTC	TRBJ2-1	TRBV5-1	.	few
CASSSTFTGELFF	TGCGCCAGCAGCTCAACCTTTACCGGGGAGCTGTTTTTT	TRBJ2-2	TRBV4-1	.	.
CSARAGAAQETQYF	TGCAGTGCTAGAGCGGGGGCAGCCCAAGAGACCCAGTACTTC	TRBJ2-5	TRBV20-1	.	many
CSVEDKYEQYF	TGCAGCGTTGAGGATAAGTACGAGCAGTACTTC	TRBJ2-7	TRBV29-1	.	.
CASSLPGLGKEQYF	TGTGCCAGCAGCTTACCCGGACTGGGGAAGGAGCAGTACTTC	TRBJ2-7	TRBV7-8	.	many
CSARDMTGAATYEQYF	TGCAGTGCTAGAGATATGACGGGGGCGGCCACATACGAGCAGTACTTC	TRBJ2-7	TRBV20-1	.	.
CASSLEEARSGNTIYF	TGCGCCAGCAGCTTGGAGGAGGCCCGCTCTGGAAACACCATATATTTT	TRBJ1-3	TRBV5-1	.	.
CSVEPGVGGNTEAFF	TGCAGCGTTGAACCGGGGGTCGGCGGTAACACTGAAGCTTTCTTT	TRBJ1-1	TRBV29-1	.	many
CSARGMGQGYGSPLHF	TGCAGTGCTAGAGGAATGGGACAGGGCTACGGGTCACCCCTCCACTTT	TRBJ1-6	TRBV20-1	TRBD1	many
CASSLPYLGTGELFF	TGTGCCAGCAGTTTACCATATCTAGGCACCGGGGAGCTGTTTTTT	TRBJ2-2	TRBV27	.	few
CSATSPTGSNTEAFF	TGCAGTGCTACGTCTCCGACAGGGAGCAACACTGAAGCTTTCTTT	TRBJ1-1	TRBV20-1	TRBD1	.
CASSRLDRASVQTQYF	TGTGCCAGCAGCCGGCTAGACAGGGCCTCTGTGCAGACCCAGTACTTC	TRBJ2-5	TRBV6-1	TRBD1	many
CASSPRGAGGPSETQYF	TGTGCCAGCAGTCCCCGGGGAGCGGGAGGGCCTTCAGAGACCCAGTACTTC	TRBJ2-5	TRBV28	TRBD2	many
CASSLFKGARGSYEQYF	TGCGCCAGCAGCTTATTTAAGGGGGCCAGGGGGTCCTACGAGCAGTACTTC	TRBJ2-7	TRBV5-1	TRBD1	.
CASSFQEHTTDLSGNTIYF	TGTGCCAGCAGCTTCCAGGAACACACGACAGACCTCTCTGGAAACACCATATATTTT	TRBJ1-3	TRBV11-2	.	.
CASSSGNTIYF	TGTGCCAGCAGCTCTGGAAACACCATATATTTT	TRBJ1-3	TRBV7-9	.	many
CASSPLGTGFTDTQYF	TGTGCCAGCTCACCGCTGGGGACAGGCTTCACAGATACGCAGTATTTT	TRBJ2-3	TRBV18	TRBD1	.
CASSQAGGPREETQYF	TGTGCCAGCAGCCAAGCGGGAGGGCCTCGAGAAGAGACCCAGTACTTC	TRBJ2-5	TRBV3-1	TRBD2	many
CASRIQGNQPQHF	TGTGCCAGCAGGATCCAGGGGAATCAGCCCCAGCATTTT	TRBJ1-5	TRBV6-1	.	many
CASSLSPSQGYVSNEQFF	TGTGCCAGCAGTTTATCGCCTTCACAGGGTTACGTTAGCAATGAGCAGTTCTTC	TRBJ2-1	TRBV27	.	many
CASSPAGLVSYEQYF	TGTGCCAGCAGCCCAGCGGGACTAGTCTCCTACGAGCAGTACTTC	TRBJ2-7	TRBV11-2	TRBD2	many
CASSWTGKGETQYF	TGTGCCAGCAGTTGGACAGGGAAAGGAGAGACCCAGTACTTC	TRBJ2-5	TRBV12-3/TRBV12-4	TRBD1	many
CASSLAYSGSFANEQFF	TGTGCCAGCAGCTTAGCGTATAGCGGGAGTTTTGCTAATGAGCAGTTCTTC	TRBJ2-1	TRBV11-2	TRBD2	many
CASSVLAGVSGELFF	TGTGCCAGTAGTGTGCTAGCGGGAGTCTCCGGGGAGCTGTTTTTT	TRBJ2-2	TRBV19	TRBD2	few
CASSVPGLGEQFF	TGTGCCAGCAGTGTACCAGGGCTCGGTGAGCAGTTCTTC	TRBJ2-1	TRBV25-1	.	.
CATSRLAGSIETQYF	TGTGCCACCTCTCGACTAGCGGGAAGTATTGAGACCCAGTACTTC	TRBJ2-5	TRBV6-1	TRBD2	many
CASSLATSGSLHNEQFF	TGTGCCAGCAGCTTGGCGACTAGCGGGAGTTTGCACAATGAGCAGTTCTTC	TRBJ2-1	TRBV5-6	TRBD2	many